Listed here are 27 T cell receptor beta chains from one sample, sequenced in a study of lymphopenia after photon versus proton radiotherapy. Sequenced by immunoSEQ multiplex PCR; TCRdb stores in-frame clones only, minus some. Among more than 70,000 clones listed, around 80% were seen once. The starting material was peripheral blood, obtained from a patient treated with proton-based radiotherapy. The receptor source for this set is a man in his sixties with pancreatic cancer.

The rearrangement uses TRBV7-3 and TRBJ2-6; the match to TRBD2 covers 11 bases. CDR3 size: 19 residues. CDR1 and CDR2 from the germline V gene are SGHTA and FQGTGA. The V gene end was trimmed by 5 bases and the J gene end by 0 bases; junction bases not matched to a gene: 9. The CDR3 nucleotides read TGTGCCAGCAGCGAGATGACTAGCGGGAATAACTCTGGGGCCAACGTCCTGACTTTC. Residues: CASSEMTSGNNSGANVLTF.

This chain uses TRBV7-2 with TRBJ2-7; D gene unclear. The CDR3 spans 11 residues. CDR1 SGHTA and CDR2 FQGNSA come from the germline V gene. V was shortened by 5 bases and J by 0 bases, with 2 bases between the two germline ends. CDR3 loop: CASSLSYEQYF. In DNA, the CDR3 is TGTGCCAGCAGCCTCTCCTACGAGCAGTACTTC.

In its sample, this clone was seen once. This rearrangement joins TRBV9 to TRBJ2-1, with unresolved D. This CDR3 is 13 amino acids long. CDR1 and CDR2 (germline): SGDLS, YYNGEE. Trimming removed 0 bases from V and 8 bases from J, with 9 bases in between. The CDR3 is CASSVATRDEQFF. The CDR3 nucleotides read TGTGCCAGCAGCGTAGCTACCCGGGATGAGCAGTTCTTC.

This clone was detected only once. The chain employs TRBV2 and TRBJ1-1; D may be TRBD1 (6 bases). This CDR3 spans 15 amino acids. Germline V gives CDR1 SNHLY, CDR2 FYNNEI. The germline V and J ends were trimmed by 0 bases and 1 base, with 9 bases remaining between them. For the CDR3, the DNA is TGTGCCAGCAGTGAAGCGCCAGGGGCGAACACTGAAGCTTTCTTT. Protein sequence: CASSEAPGANTEAFF.

The V call is TRBV6-1, the J call TRBJ2-1, with D perhaps given as TRBD1 or TRBD2 (5 bases each). From germline, CDR1 is MNHNS and CDR2 SASEGT. Trimming took off 2 bases at V and 5 bases at J, with 22 bases between the two ends. The CDR3 has 18 amino acids. This CDR3 is CASSETGVTRVGNNEQFF. The CDR3 coding sequence is TGTGCCAGCAGTGAAACCGGGGTTACCAGGGTAGGGAACAATGAGCAGTTCTTC.

The V and J genes are TRBV28 and TRBJ2-2; D possibly corresponds to TRBD2 (5 bases). Trimming cost V 5 bases and J 7 bases, with 14 bases left between them. Germline CDR1 reads MDHEN; CDR2 reads SYDVKM. The CDR3 spans 14 residues. The CDR3 sequence is CASSETNRGGELFF. DNA for the CDR3: TGTGCCAGCAGTGAGACAAACCGGGGCGGGGAGCTGTTTTTT. The entire variable domain, with the rest obtained from reference TRBV28 and TRBJ2-2, is as follows: DVKVTQSSRYLVKRTGEKVFLECVQDMDHENMFWYRQDPGLGLRLIYFSYDVKMKEKGDIPEGYSVSREKKERFSLILESASTNQTSMYLCASSETNRGGELFFGEGSRLTVL.

The rearrangement joins TRBV5-5 to TRBJ2-5; D is uncertain. Deletions cut 0 bases from V and 1 base from J, with 7 bases between. The CDR3 spans 14 residues. Germline CDR1 is SGHKS and CDR2 is YYEKEE (reference sequence). This CDR3 reads CASSLGLSQETQYF. The CDR3 coding sequence is TGTGCCAGCAGCTTGGGACTGTCCCAAGAGACCCAGTACTTC.

J is TRBJ1-4 and V is TRBV6-5; D is unclear. The CDR3 totals 12 residues. With 8 bases removed from V and 8 bases from J, the gap between germline ends came to 12 bases. Germline CDR1 reads MNHEY; CDR2 reads SVGAGI. This CDR3 reads CASGGRGEKLFF. The CDR3 DNA sequence: TGTGCCAGCGGCGGGAGAGGAGAAAAACTGTTTTTT.

The chain combines TRBV5-1 with TRBJ2-5; the D gene is possibly TRBD2 (6 bases). V lost 0 bases, J lost 4 bases, and 13 bases lay in between. CDR1 and CDR2 (germline): SGHRS, YFSETQ. This CDR3 is built from 15 residues. This CDR3 reads CASSLAGQGGETQYF. CDR3 in DNA: TGCGCCAGCAGCTTGGCGGGCCAGGGAGGAGAGACCCAGTACTTC.

Turning to this clone: Germline and junction disagree at one end, which may indicate a read error. The V call is TRBV7-7, the J call TRBJ2-5, with D possibly being TRBD2 (5 bases). The CDR3 runs 15 residues. Germline CDR1 SSHAT, CDR2 FNYEAQ (reference sequence). The CDR3: CASSLYSGIQETQYF. CDR3 DNA sequence: TGTGCTAGCAGCTTATATTCGGGAATCCAAGAGACCCAGTACTTC.

V usage is TRBV29-1 and J usage is TRBJ2-1, with TRBD1 matching over 8 bases. Germline CDR1 reads SQVTM; CDR2 reads ANQGSEA. This CDR3 is 12 amino acids long. J gave up 7 bases and V 6 bases, and 5 bases lay outside the gene matches. The CDR3 DNA reads TGCAGCGTGGCCAGACAGGGGAATGAGCAGTTCTTC. This gives the protein CSVARQGNEQFF.

The chain uses TRBV7-9 and TRBJ1-1; no clear D. Trimming removed 2 bases from V and 0 bases from J, with 10 bases in between. CDR3 size: 15 residues. Germline-derived CDR1 and CDR2 are SEHNR and FQNEAQ (reference sequence). The CDR3 sequence: CASSLQGGLNTEAFF. As DNA, the CDR3 is TGTGCCAGCAGCTTACAAGGAGGTCTGAACACTGAAGCTTTCTTT.

V and J are TRBV28 and TRBJ2-3, with D unclear. CDR1 is MDHEN and CDR2 is SYDVKM in the germline V gene. The CDR3 consists of 14 residues. V shed 6 bases and J shed 3 bases, with 13 bases lying between them. CDR3 in amino acids: CASSRQSKTDTQYF. CDR3 in DNA: TGTGCCAGCAGCCGACAAAGCAAAACAGATACGCAGTATTTT.

The chain couples TRBV5-5 to TRBJ1-1; maybe TRBD1 (5 bases). CDR3 length equals 11 residues. Germline CDR1 is SGHKS and CDR2 is YYEKEE (reference sequence). Trimming took off 5 bases at V and 7 bases at J, with 9 bases between the two ends. CDR3 in amino acids: CASSRGNEAFF. CDR3 coding DNA: TGTGCCAGCAGTCGGGGGAATGAAGCTTTCTTT.

The rearrangement uses TRBV11-2 and TRBJ2-1; 11 bases fit TRBD2. Per the germline V gene, CDR1 is SGHAT and CDR2 is FQNNGV. V lost 4 bases, J lost 4 bases, and 12 bases stayed unmatched. The CDR3 contains 18 residues. The CDR3 DNA reads TGTGCCAGCAGCTCACGACAGGGGGGGACTAGCGGATACAATGAGCAGTTCTTC. Translating it yields CASSSRQGGTSGYNEQFF. The complete variable domain, with remaining parts taken from reference TRBV11-2 and TRBJ2-1, reads EAGVAQSPRYKIIEKRQSVAFWCNPISGHATLYWYQQILGQGPKLLIQFQNNGVVDDSQLPKDRFSAERLKGVDSTLKIQPAKLEDSAVYLCASSSRQGGTSGYNEQFFGPGTRLTVL.

V is TRBV5-1 and J is TRBJ2-2; a possible D gene is TRBD1 (5 bases). V was trimmed by 4 bases and J by 3 bases, leaving 10 bases between them. The germline gives CDR1 SGHRS, CDR2 YFSETQ. The CDR3 spans 14 residues. The CDR3 protein is CASSPVGDTGELFF. CDR3 in DNA: TGCGCCAGCAGCCCTGTAGGGGACACCGGGGAGCTGTTTTTT.

The chain uses TRBV30 and TRBJ2-3, with D unresolved. The CDR3 runs 11 residues. CDR1 and CDR2 (germline): GTSNPN, SVGIG (reference sequence). CDR3 protein: CACGVADTQYF. The DNA of the CDR3 is TGTGCTTGTGGTGTCGCAGATACGCAGTATTTT.

This clone came up a few times. This chain uses TRBV7-9 with TRBJ2-7, with TRBD1 identical over 8 bases. Per the germline V gene, CDR1 is SEHNR and CDR2 is FQNEAQ (reference sequence). The V and J ends lost 6 bases and 0 bases, in that order; junction bases with no gene match: 4. The CDR3 is made up of 14 amino acids. The CDR3 is CASSRQGPSYEQYF. The CDR3, as DNA: TGTGCCAGCAGTCGACAGGGGCCCTCCTACGAGCAGTACTTC.

This clone was detected a few times. V usage is TRBV19 and J usage is TRBJ2-2; tentatively, D is TRBD2 (6 bases). V was cut by 7 bases and J by 0 bases, with 12 bases left in between. The CDR3 spans 15 residues. Germline assignment: CDR1 LNHDA and CDR2 SQIVND (reference sequence). CDR3 residues: CASTVGLANTGELFF. The CDR3 coding sequence is TGTGCCAGTACCGTGGGACTCGCGAACACCGGGGAGCTGTTTTTT.

The rearrangement uses TRBV19 and TRBJ2-3; maybe TRBD2 (5 bases). V was cut by 7 bases and J by 6 bases, with 17 bases left in between. This CDR3 is built from 14 residues. Germline CDR1 reads LNHDA; CDR2 reads SQIVND (reference sequence). CDR3 sequence: CASKLAVFSDTQYF. CDR3 in DNA: TGTGCCAGTAAGCTAGCAGTTTTTAGCGATACGCAGTATTTT.

The chain combines TRBV6-6 with TRBJ2-7, with TRBD1 as a possible D gene (8 bases). This CDR3 spans 14 amino acids. The V end was cut by 4 bases, the J end by 4 bases, with 14 bases between. Germline loops: CDR1 MNHNY, CDR2 SVGAGI (reference sequence). DNA for the CDR3: TGTGCCAGCAGTTCCGACAGGGGACTATACGAGCAGTACTTC. This codes for CASSSDRGLYEQYF.

The chain links TRBV7-8 to TRBJ1-5; D unresolved. The ends were cut back, 1 base at V and 0 bases at J, with 13 bases in the middle. In germline, CDR1 is SGHVS, CDR2 FQNEAQ. This CDR3 is built from 17 residues. The CDR3 bases are TGTGCCAGCAGCTTAGAACGACGGTCAACTAGCAATCAGCCCCAGCATTTT. Protein product: CASSLERRSTSNQPQHF.

The J gene is TRBJ2-5, the V gene TRBV29-1, with D possibly TRBD2 on 6 matching bases. The CDR3 has 13 amino acids. Germline V gene sequence: CDR1 SQVTM, CDR2 ANQGSEA. Trimming left V 3 bases short and J 4 bases short, with 12 bases between. CDR3 protein: CSVDRGGRETQYF. CDR3 coding DNA: TGCAGCGTTGATCGAGGAGGGAGAGAGACCCAGTACTTC.

The gene calls are TRBV9 and TRBJ2-3, with 7 bases fitting TRBD2. Germline V gene lookup returns CDR1 SGDLS and CDR2 YYNGEE. This CDR3 is built from 15 residues. The V and J ends lost 0 bases and 3 bases, in that order; junction bases with no gene match: 4. The CDR3 loop is CASSVGSGVTDTQYF. CDR3 DNA: TGTGCCAGCAGCGTAGGGAGCGGGGTGACAGATACGCAGTATTTT.

This clone came up once. This chain connects TRBV11-2 to TRBJ2-5, with 7 bases aligning to TRBD1. Germline V gene data show CDR1 as SGHAT and CDR2 as FQNNGV. This CDR3 has 14 residues. The junction had 8 bases not matched to a gene; V was cut back by 5 bases and J by 5 bases. The CDR3 loop is CASSATGQRETQYF. The CDR3 DNA is TGTGCCAGCAGCGCGACAGGGCAACGGGAGACCCAGTACTTC. Full variable domain (outside the CDR3, taken from reference TRBV11-2 and TRBJ2-5): EAGVAQSPRYKIIEKRQSVAFWCNPISGHATLYWYQQILGQGPKLLIQFQNNGVVDDSQLPKDRFSAERLKGVDSTLKIQPAKLEDSAVYLCASSATGQRETQYFGPGTRLLVL.

This CDR3 is CASSLDGDEQYF. For the CDR3, the DNA is TGTGCCAGCAGTTTGGACGGAGACGAGCAGTACTTC. V usage is TRBV28 and J usage is TRBJ2-7, with unresolved D. V lost 3 bases and J 5 bases, leaving 8 bases between the germline ends. CDR3 length equals 12 residues. Germline CDR1 is MDHEN and CDR2 is SYDVKM.

The chain carries TRBV7-8 and TRBJ2-1, with no clear D. Germline values: CDR1 SGHVS, CDR2 FQNEAQ. Trimming removed 5 bases at V and 8 bases at J, with 13 bases between. The CDR3 runs 13 residues. This CDR3 reads CASSHSSSYEQFF. CDR3 nucleotides: TGTGCCAGCAGCCACAGTTCCAGCTATGAGCAGTTCTTC. The entire variable domain, with the rest obtained from reference TRBV7-8 and TRBJ2-1, is as follows: GAGVSQSPRYKVAKRGQDVALRCDPISGHVSLFWYQQALGQGPEFLTYFQNEAQLDKSGLPSDRFFAERPEGSVSTLKIQRTQQEDSAVYLCASSHSSSYEQFFGPGTRLTVL.